One and the same sample provided the 12 T cell receptor beta chains below, sequenced in a study of OX40 agonist ivuxolimab in advanced cancers. The table came from immunoSEQ multiplex PCR; TCRdb's copy has only in-frame clones and leaves some out. The sample has around 61,000 clones, under 90% seen once. The input for sequencing was CD4+ or CD8+ T cells sorted from blood, taken in a trial of the OX40 agonist ivuxolimab. The receptor source for this set is an adult with an advanced solid tumor such as melanoma, head and neck, liver or kidney cancer.

This chain uses TRBV2 with TRBJ2-5; D is possibly TRBD2 (6 bases). Trimming shortened V by 8 bases and J by 4 bases, and 11 bases separated the two germline ends. The CDR3 is 12 residues long. Germline CDR1 reads SNHLY; CDR2 reads FYNNEI. Written as DNA, the CDR3 is TGTGCCAGCGGTCAGGAGGGAGAGACCCAGTACTTC. It translates to CASGQEGETQYF. The full variable domain, with the rest looked up from reference TRBV2 and TRBJ2-5, is EPEVTQTPSHQVTQMGQEVILRCVPISNHLYFYWYRQILGQKVEFLVSFYNNEISEKSEIFDDQFSVERPDGSNFTLKIRSTKLEDSAMYFCASGQEGETQYFGPGTRLLVL.

The CDR3 protein is CASSPLAGSYEQYF. In DNA form, the CDR3 reads TGTGCCAGCAGCCCCCTAGCGGGATCCTACGAGCAGTACTTC. The V gene is TRBV5-4, the J gene TRBJ2-7; 9 positions match TRBD2. Trimming cost V 4 bases and J 1 base; bases outside gene matches: 3. This CDR3 is 14 amino acids long. Germline lookup yields CDR1 SGHNT and CDR2 YYREEE (reference sequence).

This rearrangement joins TRBV10-2 to TRBJ2-7; 7 bases fit TRBD2. The CDR3 is 15 residues long. The ends lost 6 bases at V and 2 bases at J; junction bases unmatched: 10. Germline CDR1 WSHSY, CDR2 SAAADI. The CDR3 sequence: CASRTASSGAYEQYF. In nucleotides, the CDR3 is TGCGCCAGCAGAACGGCGTCTAGCGGCGCCTACGAGCAGTACTTC.

V and J are TRBV27 and TRBJ2-1; 10 bases fit TRBD2. CDR3 size: 18 residues. V was clipped by 2 bases and J by 2 bases; unmatched bases: 9. Germline CDR1 is MNHEY and CDR2 is SMNVEV (reference sequence). The CDR3 reads CASSLGASGRFAYNEQFF. CDR3 bases: TGTGCCAGCAGTTTAGGGGCTAGCGGGAGATTCGCCTACAATGAGCAGTTCTTC.

As to this clone: An end of the junction does not agree with germline; a read error may underlie this. V and J are TRBV2 and TRBJ2-7, with 7 bases matching TRBD2. Germline-derived CDR1 and CDR2 are SNHLY and FYNNEI. There are 13 residues in the CDR3. DNA of the CDR3: TGTGCCAGCAGTCCAACAGCTCCGGGACTACCTGGCTTC. Translating gives CASSPTAPGLPGF.

The chain links TRBV23-1 to TRBJ2-7, with D tentatively TRBD2 (5 bases). TRBV23-1 is annotated as an ORF whose role is uncertain. CDR3 length: 14 amino acids. Trimming pared 2 bases from V and 2 bases from J, leaving 10 bases between. The CDR3 loop is CASSQKMRAYEQYF. The CDR3 DNA reads TGCGCCAGCAGTCAAAAGATGCGGGCCTACGAGCAGTACTTC.

The chain links TRBV18 to TRBJ1-1; D is undetermined. CDR3 length: 13 residues. CDR1 and CDR2 (germline): KGHSH, LQKENI. Trimming stripped 3 bases from V and 5 bases from J, with 10 bases between. CDR3 nucleotides: TGTGCCAGCTCACCTGCCGTGGATACTGAAGCTTTCTTT. Amino acid sequence: CASSPAVDTEAFF.

The rearrangement links TRBV27 to TRBJ2-1, with 7 bases aligning to TRBD2. V dropped 4 bases and J dropped 5; count of bases not matched to a gene: 14. Per germline, CDR1 MNHEY and CDR2 SMNVEV (reference sequence). The CDR3 length is 17 residues. The chain's CDR3 is CASSSRLGLSSDNEQFF. The CDR3 region has the DNA TGTGCCAGCAGTTCCCGCCTGGGACTATCGTCCGACAATGAGCAGTTCTTC.

The chain is built from TRBV11-2 and TRBJ2-3; maybe TRBD2 (5 bases). Germline CDR1 reads SGHAT; CDR2 reads FQNNGV. Trimming cost V 3 bases and J 2 bases, with 9 bases left between them. The CDR3 covers 14 residues. In nucleotides, the CDR3 is TGTGCCAGCAGCTTGAGGGCAGCCACAGATACGCAGTATTTT. Protein sequence: CASSLRAATDTQYF.

In its sample, this clone is medium-sized. The chain joins TRBV7-9 to TRBJ2-7; D possibly corresponds to TRBD2 (6 bases). The V and J ends lost 5 bases and 5 bases respectively, with 19 bases between them. CDR3 length: 15 residues. The germline V gene encodes CDR1 SEHNR and CDR2 FQNEAQ (reference sequence). CDR3 bases: TGTGCCAGCAGCCCGACGAGACTAGGGAACGACGAGCAGTACTTC. Its protein product is CASSPTRLGNDEQYF.

The chain combines TRBV10-3 with TRBJ2-7, with TRBD1 as a possible D gene (7 bases). Germline CDR1 reads ENHRY; CDR2 reads SYGVKD. Trimming cost V 7 bases and J 0 bases, with 10 bases left between them. The CDR3 runs 13 residues. The CDR3: CAINQGGSYEQYF. DNA of the CDR3: TGTGCCATCAATCAGGGGGGCTCCTACGAGCAGTACTTC.

V and J are TRBV7-2 and TRBJ2-3, with TRBD1 matching over 7 bases. Unmatched junction bases numbered 10, after V lost 5 bases and J lost 5 bases. The germline V gene encodes CDR1 SGHTA and CDR2 FQGNSA. This CDR3 comprises 15 residues. In DNA form, the CDR3 reads TGTGCCAGCAGCCCCTCGAGGGGGCTGGGAGATACGCAGTATTTT. Translating it yields CASSPSRGLGDTQYF.